This T cell receptor beta chain originates from a study of T cell responses to AZD1222 COVID-19 vaccine. Across the study: Combined were second doses at about 4 or about 12 weeks. Points from the study as a whole: White British people made up most donors, females outnumbered males, and clonal diversity was possibly underestimated. Baseline serostatus was positive in only six AZD1222 recipients. Spike-specific TCR repertoires showed rising breadth and depth after two AZD1222 doses.

Notes on this clone: Its antigen is not known.

The assay was immunoSEQ multiplex PCR, and TCRdb's table has in-frame clones only and misses some. The sample includes approximately 200,000 clones, 90% to 95% of them seen just once. Per the germline V gene, CDR1 is ENHRY and CDR2 is SYGVKD. The CDR3 sequence is 14 residues long. The junction had 13 bases not matched to a gene; V was cut back by 11 bases and J by 8 bases. This chain uses TRBV10-3 with TRBJ1-4; 8 positions agree with TRBD1. The source is an adult in good health. Sequencing used peripheral blood, obtained on day 0 of AZD1222 vaccination. CDR3 sequence reads: CAAGIDRGGEKLFF. CDR3 bases: TGTGCCGCAGGAATTGACAGGGGAGGAGAAAAACTGTTTTTT.